This T cell receptor beta chain is from a study of cytomegalovirus exposure and HLA in healthy donors. Study-level findings and limits: Researchers catalogued around 150 TCR beta chains as cytomegalovirus-associated.

Notes on this clone: Its antigen is not identified.

The PCR contained 60 Vbeta and 13 Jbeta primers. Original analysis: Roughly 80 million unique TCR beta chains, 9 million to 14 million shared, were counted in a later analysis. Clones were sequenced by immunoSEQ multiplex PCR, and TCRdb holds only the in-frame ones, with some missing. The DNA gave D and trimming, while V, J and clone size come from that table. The sample holds approximately 140,000 clones, 60% to 85% seen once. Germline V gives CDR1 SGHDN, CDR2 FVKESK. The CDR3 runs 16 residues. V was pared by 0 bases and J by 0 bases, with 11 bases between. This chain uses TRBV14 with TRBJ1-1, with a tentative D call TRBD1 (6 bases). This receptor was identified in a man aged 18 to 30 in good health and CMV-seronegative. The sample comprised PBMCs. CDR3 nucleotide sequence: TGTGCCAGCAGCCAAGAGAGGGGGTTAATGAACACTGAAGCTTTCTTT. As protein: CASSQERGLMNTEAFF.